This T cell receptor beta chain was observed in a study of blood T cells in healthy people across ages. Study conclusions and caveats: The fall in TCR beta diversity per million T cells was roughly linear with age.

This clonotype was observed a handful of times. The antigen remains undetermined. This CDR3 has 13 amino acids. The V gene lost 1 base and the J gene lost 5 bases, with 7 bases spanning the gap. Looked up from germline, CDR1 is LGHDT and CDR2 is YNNKEL (reference sequence). The authors ran a second PCR of about 6 to 11 cycles using a sample-barcoded 5' primer and a J-beta primer mix. One entry per CDR3 protein results from TCRdb running MiXCR on the 5' RACE reads. The sample lists about 1,600,000 distinct CDR3 sequences; approximately 42% were seen once. The chain links TRBV3-1 to TRBJ2-3; D unresolved. Material for sequencing was blood. The TCR was taken from a woman aged 18-29 years in good health. The CDR3: CASSQGPGDTQYF. CDR3 bases: TGTGCCAGCAGCCAAGGGCCTGGAGATACGCAGTATTTT.